Listed here are 32 T cell receptor beta chains from one sample, sequenced in a study of cytomegalovirus exposure and HLA in healthy donors. The PCR used 60 Vbeta and 13 Jbeta primers. Assay used: immunoSEQ multiplex PCR; TCRdb lists only in-frame clones, some missing. The top ten clones hold approximately 6.5% of a sample with 170,000 or so clones, 84% of them seen once. Sequencing used PBMCs. These TCRs come from a man in his fifties in good health and CMV-seropositive.

The chain has TRBV9 and TRBJ2-1; weak D call: TRBD2 (7 bases). Trimming left V 4 bases short and J 9 bases short, with 17 bases between. Germline V gives CDR1 SGDLS, CDR2 YYNGEE. The CDR3 runs to 14 residues. CDR3 protein: CASSPTSRGGEQFF. In DNA form, the CDR3 reads TGTGCCAGCAGCCCTACCTCAAGGGGGGGTGAGCAGTTCTTC.

The CDR3 nucleotides read TGCGCCAGCAGTGAGAGGCGGGGGGGGTACAATGAGCAGTTCTTC. It is translated as CASSERRGGYNEQFF. The V call is TRBV10-1, the J call TRBJ2-1; 9 nucleotides line up with TRBD2. The germline CDR1 and CDR2 sequences are WNHNN and SYGVQD (reference sequence). This CDR3 is 15 amino acids long. J lost 4 bases, V lost 2 bases, and 3 bases had no gene match.

J is TRBJ2-1 and V is TRBV2, with no clear D. Germline CDR1 is SNHLY and CDR2 is FYNNEI. The CDR3 totals 12 residues. V was pared by 1 base and J by 5 bases, with 3 bases between. In DNA form, the CDR3 reads TGTGCCAGCAGTGAAGACAACAATGAGCAGTTCTTC. Amino acids: CASSEDNNEQFF.

The chain is built from TRBV2 and TRBJ2-3; D is perhaps TRBD2 (5 bases). Per germline, CDR1 SNHLY and CDR2 FYNNEI. Deletions cut 6 bases from V and 3 bases from J, with 10 bases between. The CDR3 spans 13 residues. The CDR3 DNA reads as TGTGCCAGCAGGCGACTACCGACAGATACGCAGTATTTT. It encodes CASRRLPTDTQYF. Using reference TRBV2 and TRBJ2-3 for the parts outside the CDR3, the full variable domain is EPEVTQTPSHQVTQMGQEVILRCVPISNHLYFYWYRQILGQKVEFLVSFYNNEISEKSEIFDDQFSVERPDGSNFTLKIRSTKLEDSAMYFCASRRLPTDTQYFGPGTRLTVL.

The chain has TRBV11-2 and TRBJ2-1; D is unclear. This CDR3 has 14 amino acids. The V and J ends lost 2 bases and 4 bases respectively, with 9 bases between them. CDR1 SGHAT and CDR2 FQNNGV come from the germline V gene. In nucleotides, the CDR3 is TGTGCCAGCAGCTTATATGGCGGATACAATGAGCAGTTCTTC. Translation: CASSLYGGYNEQFF.

The CDR3 DNA sequence: TGTGCCAGCAGCCCATCACGGAACTATGGCTACACCTTC. Translation: CASSPSRNYGYTF. The V gene is TRBV5-4, the J gene TRBJ1-2; D gene uncertain. CDR3 size: 13 residues. Trimming took 4 bases from V and 2 from J, leaving 9 bases between them. Germline CDR1 SGHNT, CDR2 YYREEE (reference sequence).

The CDR3 DNA follows: TGTGCCAGCAGCTACCAGACAGGGGGGACCTACGAGCAGTACTTC. Amino acids: CASSYQTGGTYEQYF. The chain combines TRBV4-2 with TRBJ2-7; 9 bases are a match to TRBD1. The J segment lost 2 bases and the V segment lost 5 bases, leaving 7 bases of the junction unmatched. CDR1 and CDR2 (germline): LGHNA, YNFKEQ. The CDR3 is 15 amino acids.

The chain joins TRBV5-1 to TRBJ1-1; a weak D match, TRBD1 (5 bases). CDR1 and CDR2 from the germline V gene are SGHRS and YFSETQ. Trimming shortened V by 5 bases and J by 0 bases, and 17 bases separated the two germline ends. This CDR3 comprises 16 residues. CDR3 coding DNA: TGCGCCAGCAGTCTAACCGGGGGGGTTCTGAACACTGAAGCTTTCTTT. Protein sequence: CASSLTGGVLNTEAFF.

This clone has a single count. The rearrangement uses TRBV19 and TRBJ1-1; 11 nucleotides match TRBD1. The CDR3 is 15 amino acids. With V trimmed by 4 bases and J by 3 bases, 4 bases remained unmatched. The germline CDR1 and CDR2 sequences are LNHDA and SQIVND (reference sequence). Written as DNA, the CDR3 is TGTGCCAGTAGTAAAGGACAGGGGGCAGACACTGAAGCTTTCTTT. Its protein is CASSKGQGADTEAFF.

The rearrangement uses TRBV7-9 and TRBJ1-1; 7 nucleotides line up with TRBD1. Germline V CDR1 and CDR2: SEHNR, FQNEAQ (reference sequence). This CDR3 contains 14 residues. Trimming at V came to 2 bases and at J to 1 base, leaving 1 base not matched to a gene. In nucleotides, the CDR3 is TGTGCCAGCAGCTTAACAGGGGCGAACACTGAAGCTTTCTTT. Translating gives CASSLTGANTEAFF.

The CDR3 is CASSPGLAITGELFF. DNA for the CDR3: TGTGCCAGTTCTCCGGGACTAGCGATCACCGGGGAGCTGTTTTTT. V usage is TRBV7-2 and J usage is TRBJ2-2; 10 bases are a match to TRBD2. There are 15 residues in the CDR3. Losses at the gene ends were 9 bases for V and 4 bases for J; bases not matched to a gene: 8. Germline V gives CDR1 SGHTA, CDR2 FQGNSA.

This chain uses TRBV7-9 with TRBJ1-6, with TRBD1 matching over 8 bases. J lost 10 bases, V lost 1 base, and 9 bases had no gene match. The CDR3 runs 16 residues. CDR1 and CDR2 from the germline V gene are SEHNR and FQNEAQ (reference sequence). CDR3 protein: CASSLGDRQGTSPLHF. The CDR3 DNA reads as TGTGCCAGCAGCTTAGGCGACCGACAGGGGACGTCACCCCTCCACTTT.

V usage is TRBV2 and J usage is TRBJ1-1, with D perhaps TRBD1 (5 bases). The germline V gene encodes CDR1 SNHLY and CDR2 FYNNEI. V was trimmed by 4 bases and J by 1 base, leaving 7 bases between them. This CDR3 has 13 residues. CDR3 sequence (DNA): TGTGCCAGCAGTGGACAGCCGAACACTGAAGCTTTCTTT. Protein product: CASSGQPNTEAFF.

Only a few counts were recorded for this clone. The genes are TRBV27 and TRBJ2-1, with 8 positions matching TRBD2. There are 15 residues in the CDR3. V lost 4 bases, J lost 13 bases, and 15 bases stayed unmatched. Germline-derived CDR1 and CDR2 are MNHEY and SMNVEV (reference sequence). CDR3 nucleotide sequence: TGTGCCAGCAGTTCCTCTCGGGTAGCGGGGACCCCCCAGTTCTTC. Its protein is CASSSSRVAGTPQFF.

The genes are TRBV11-1 and TRBJ2-1; a possible D gene is TRBD2 (6 bases). Germline V gives CDR1 SGHAT, CDR2 FQDESV (reference sequence). CDR3 length: 15 residues. Trimming pared 5 bases from V and 1 base from J, leaving 12 bases between. CDR3 residues: CASSILSGSYNEQFF. The CDR3 nucleotides are TGTGCCAGCAGCATCCTCAGCGGGTCCTACAATGAGCAGTTCTTC.

This rearrangement joins TRBV6-1 to TRBJ2-1; 12 bases are shared with TRBD2. This CDR3 spans 15 amino acids. The J segment lost 5 bases and the V segment lost 5 bases, leaving 4 bases of the junction unmatched. Germline CDR1 is MNHNS and CDR2 is SASEGT. CDR3 sequence reads: CASSMRTSGNNEQFF. CDR3 nucleotides: TGTGCCAGCAGTATGCGGACTAGCGGGAACAATGAGCAGTTCTTC.

V usage is TRBV5-1 and J usage is TRBJ2-2; D perhaps matches TRBD2 (6 bases). V lost 4 bases, J lost 0 bases, and 10 bases lay in between. Germline V gene sequence: CDR1 SGHRS, CDR2 YFSETQ. This CDR3 has 15 amino acids. This CDR3 reads CASSGGTPNTGELFF. CDR3 coding DNA: TGCGCCAGCAGCGGCGGGACTCCGAACACCGGGGAGCTGTTTTTT.

The chain combines TRBV18 with TRBJ1-3, with unresolved D. The CDR3 has 18 amino acids. Trimming stripped 6 bases from V and 0 bases from J, with 21 bases between. In germline, CDR1 is KGHSH, CDR2 LQKENI. As DNA, the CDR3 is TGTGCCAGCTCTGAGCTAAGAGATGTACCAATCTCTGGAAACACCATATATTTT. Amino acids: CASSELRDVPISGNTIYF.

The chain recombines TRBV27 with TRBJ2-5; 9 bases are a match to TRBD2. Per germline, CDR1 MNHEY and CDR2 SMNVEV (reference sequence). CDR3 size: 15 residues. Trimming at V came to 5 bases and at J to 4 bases, leaving 8 bases not matched to a gene. CDR3 in amino acids: CASSQPGTSLETQYF. DNA of the CDR3: TGTGCCAGCAGTCAACCAGGGACTAGCCTAGAGACCCAGTACTTC.

The CDR3: CASSPASADTDTQYF. DNA for the CDR3: TGTGCCAGCAGTCCCGCGTCTGCCGACACAGATACGCAGTATTTT. V gene TRBV25-1 combines with J gene TRBJ2-3; D is undetermined. Germline V gene sequence: CDR1 MGHDK, CDR2 SYGVNS. Trimming shortened V by 5 bases and J by 2 bases, and 14 bases separated the two germline ends. This CDR3 comprises 15 residues.

This rearrangement joins TRBV5-1 to TRBJ2-2; 8 nucleotides match TRBD1. CDR1 and CDR2 from the germline V gene are SGHRS and YFSETQ. The CDR3 is 13 amino acids. Germline trimming cut 7 bases from V and 7 bases from J; bases unmatched to any gene: 6. The chain's CDR3 is CASSGTGGGELFF. In nucleotides, the CDR3 is TGCGCCAGCTCCGGGACAGGCGGCGGGGAGCTGTTTTTT.

This clone was detected only once. The chain combines TRBV4-2 with TRBJ2-5, with TRBD1 identical over 9 bases. Germline CDR1 and CDR2: LGHNA and YNFKEQ. There are 15 residues in the CDR3. Trimming cost V 5 bases and J 5 bases; bases outside gene matches: 9. CDR3 region: CASSTPGQGSETQYF. For the CDR3, the DNA is TGTGCCAGCAGCACACCGGGACAGGGAAGCGAGACCCAGTACTTC.

The chain has TRBV29-1 and TRBJ1-4; D not certain. The V gene lost 6 bases and the J gene lost 12 bases, with 17 bases spanning the gap. The CDR3 loop spans 12 amino acids. Germline-derived CDR1 and CDR2 are SQVTM and ANQGSEA. The CDR3 here is CSVRTGPVELFF. In DNA, the CDR3 is TGCAGCGTACGAACTGGTCCTGTGGAACTGTTTTTT. Complete variable domain (other parts from reference TRBV29-1 and TRBJ1-4): SAVISQKPSRDICQRGTSLTIQCQVDSQVTMMFWYRQQPGQSLTLIATANQGSEATYESGFVIDKFPISRPNLTFSTLTVSNMSPEDSSIYLCSVRTGPVELFFGSGTQLSVL.

The chain recombines TRBV20-1 with TRBJ2-5, with a possible D match to TRBD2 (5 bases). Germline lookup yields CDR1 DFQATT and CDR2 SNEGSKA (reference sequence). CDR3 length: 11 amino acids. The V end lost 0 bases, the J end lost 8 bases, and 7 bases lay between the germline ends. This CDR3 is CSARDTGTQYF. CDR3 nucleotide sequence: TGCAGTGCTAGAGACACGGGAACCCAGTACTTC.

The gene calls are TRBV29-1 and TRBJ2-5, with unresolved D. The germline gives CDR1 SQVTM, CDR2 ANQGSEA. CDR3 length: 12 amino acids. Trimming pared 7 bases from V and 5 bases from J, leaving 14 bases between. CDR3: CSAGGRMETQYF. In DNA, the CDR3 is TGCAGCGCCGGCGGTAGGATGGAGACCCAGTACTTC.

This chain uses TRBV5-1 with TRBJ1-2; 9 nucleotides line up with TRBD1. Germline V gene data show CDR1 as SGHRS and CDR2 as YFSETQ. The length of the CDR3 is 15 residues. The V gene end was trimmed by 6 bases and the J gene end by 2 bases; junction bases not matched to a gene: 8. CDR3 amino acids: CASTTDRGNNYGYTF. The CDR3, as DNA: TGCGCCAGCACCACGGACAGGGGAAACAACTATGGCTACACCTTC.

The J gene is TRBJ2-5, the V gene TRBV7-9, with TRBD2 matching over 8 bases. V gave up 6 bases and J gave up 7 bases; unmatched junction bases: 13. The CDR3 has 15 amino acids. Germline CDR1 and CDR2: SEHNR and FQNEAQ (reference sequence). CDR3 amino acids: CASRKGSGSTGTQYF. The CDR3 nucleotides are TGTGCCAGCAGAAAAGGGAGCGGGAGTACTGGGACCCAGTACTTC.

The V gene is TRBV5-1, the J gene TRBJ2-2; 7 bases line up with TRBD1. The CDR3 consists of 16 residues. Losses at the gene ends were 4 bases for V and 2 bases for J; bases not matched to a gene: 8. Germline loops: CDR1 SGHRS, CDR2 YFSETQ. CDR3 DNA sequence: TGCGCCAGCAGCCTTTCGGGACAGAAAAACACCGGGGAGCTGTTTTTT. Protein sequence: CASSLSGQKNTGELFF.

This sequence joins TRBV9 and TRBJ1-1, with D possibly matching TRBD1 (6 bases). The CDR3 length is 15 residues. Germline loops: CDR1 SGDLS, CDR2 YYNGEE. With 1 base removed from V and 0 bases from J, the gap between germline ends came to 10 bases. This chain's CDR3 is CASSVTDSLNTEAFF. In DNA, the CDR3 is TGTGCCAGCAGCGTAACGGACAGTCTGAACACTGAAGCTTTCTTT.

With respect to this clone: The junction differs from germline at one of its ends, possibly a read error. The CDR3 protein is CASSLAGADNEQFF. CDR3 nucleotide sequence: TGTGCTAGCAGCTTAGCAGGCGCGGACAATGAGCAGTTCTTC. The chain has TRBV7-7 and TRBJ2-1; D ambiguous. Germline lookup yields CDR1 SSHAT and CDR2 FNYEAQ (reference sequence). This CDR3 region has 14 residues. Looking up the rest from reference TRBV7-7 and TRBJ2-1 gives the full variable domain: GAGVSQSPRYKVTKRGQDVTLRCDPISSHATLYWYQQALGQGPEFLTYFNYEAQPDKSGLPSDRFSAERPEGSISTLTIQRTEQRDSAMYRCASSLAGADNEQFFGPGTRLTVL.

The chain uses TRBV5-1 and TRBJ1-2, with D possibly matching TRBD1 (5 bases). Germline lookup yields CDR1 SGHRS and CDR2 YFSETQ. There are 15 residues in the CDR3. Trimming took off 2 bases at V and 1 base at J, with 12 bases between the two ends. The CDR3 DNA is TGCGCCAGCAGCTTAGGGGCCAATCTTAACTATGGCTACACCTTC. The encoded protein is CASSLGANLNYGYTF.

The CDR3 protein is CASSPNAGGSQETQYF. The CDR3 region has the DNA TGTGCCAGCAGCCCAAATGCGGGAGGCTCACAAGAGACCCAGTACTTC. The chain uses TRBV5-4 and TRBJ2-5; 8 bases match TRBD2. V was pared by 4 bases and J by 2 bases, with 10 bases of the junction left unmatched. CDR3 size: 16 residues. Germline V gene lookup returns CDR1 SGHNT and CDR2 YYREEE (reference sequence).